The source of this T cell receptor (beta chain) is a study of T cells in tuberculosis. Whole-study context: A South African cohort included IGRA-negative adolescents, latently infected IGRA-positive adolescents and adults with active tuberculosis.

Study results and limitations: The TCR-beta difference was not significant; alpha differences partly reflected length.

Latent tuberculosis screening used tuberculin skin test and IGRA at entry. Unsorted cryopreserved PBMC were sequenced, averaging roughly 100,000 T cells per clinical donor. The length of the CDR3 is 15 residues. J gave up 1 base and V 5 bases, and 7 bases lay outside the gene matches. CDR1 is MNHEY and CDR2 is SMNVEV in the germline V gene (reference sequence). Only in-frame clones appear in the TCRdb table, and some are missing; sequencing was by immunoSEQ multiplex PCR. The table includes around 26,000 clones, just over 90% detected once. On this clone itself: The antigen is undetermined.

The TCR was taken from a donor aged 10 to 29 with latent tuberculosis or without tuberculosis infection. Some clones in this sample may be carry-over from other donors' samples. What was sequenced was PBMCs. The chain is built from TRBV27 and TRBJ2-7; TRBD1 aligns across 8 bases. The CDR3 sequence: CASSPVDRASYEQYF. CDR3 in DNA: TGTGCCAGCAGTCCCGTGGACAGGGCATCCTACGAGCAGTACTTC.